The 7 T cell receptor beta chains listed next were all sequenced from one sample in a study of blood T cells in healthy people across ages. Sample-barcoded 5' priming and a J-beta primer mix drove a second PCR of about 6 to 11 cycles. TCRdb itself ran the 5' RACE reads through MiXCR, one entry per CDR3 protein. The sample yields about 780,000 distinct CDR3 sequences, around 45% seen once. Input material: blood. These TCRs come from a man older than 75 in good health.

The rearrangement joins TRBV2 to TRBJ1-3; D may be TRBD1 (5 bases). The CDR3 spans 16 residues. Between the trimmed V and J ends, which lost 3 bases and 0 bases, there was a span of 12 bases. Germline V CDR1 and CDR2: SNHLY, FYNNEI. The CDR3, as DNA: TGTGCCAGCAGTGAGGGGGACCCCCGCTCTGGAAACACCATATATTTT. It specifies CASSEGDPRSGNTIYF.

This clonotype has ten or more counts. The V call is TRBV7-2, the J call TRBJ2-7, with 8 bases lining up with TRBD2. This CDR3 is 14 amino acids long. The trim removed 0 bases at V and 5 bases at J, leaving 3 bases unmatched. In germline, CDR1 is SGHTA, CDR2 FQGNSA. The CDR3 bases are TGTGCCAGCAGCTTAGCAGGACTAGCTGACGAGCAGTACTTC. Amino acid sequence: CASSLAGLADEQYF.

The chain carries TRBV29-1 and TRBJ2-1, with TRBD2 matching over 12 bases. Germline V gene data show CDR1 as SQVTM and CDR2 as ANQGSEA. Trimming at V came to 6 bases and at J to 8 bases, leaving 8 bases not matched to a gene. The CDR3 covers 14 residues. CDR3 residues: CSVGASGRVYEQFF. In DNA form, the CDR3 reads TGCAGCGTAGGGGCTAGCGGGAGGGTATATGAGCAGTTCTTC.

As regards this clonotype: At one boundary the junction diverges from the germline segment, which might be a read error. This chain links TRBV11-3 with TRBJ2-1, with D unresolved. The CDR3 runs to 12 residues. Germline V lookup: CDR1 SGHNT, CDR2 YENEEA. The CDR3 spells CANSLGSSPAFF. The CDR3 coding sequence is TGTGCCAACAGCTTAGGGTCCAGCCCGGCGTTCTTC.

The V and J genes are TRBV5-1 and TRBJ2-3; the D gene is possibly TRBD2 (6 bases). Between the trimmed V and J ends, which lost 4 bases and 6 bases, there was a span of 12 bases. CDR1 is SGHRS and CDR2 is YFSETQ in the germline V gene. The CDR3 is 13 residues long. The chain's CDR3 is CASSHPGGDTQYF. CDR3 bases: TGCGCCAGCAGCCACCCCGGGGGTGATACGCAGTATTTT.

This chain connects TRBV12-3 or TRBV12-4 to TRBJ2-6; no clear D. This CDR3 has 13 residues. V was trimmed by 8 bases and J by 1 base, leaving 6 bases between them. The CDR3 loop reads CASLRSGANVLTF. For the CDR3, the DNA is TGTGCCAGCCTTCGTTCTGGGGCCAACGTCCTGACTTTC.

The gene calls are TRBV20-1 and TRBJ2-3; a possible D gene is TRBD1 (6 bases). The CDR3 contains 15 residues. V was cut by 0 bases and J by 4 bases, with 14 bases left in between. Germline V gives CDR1 DFQATT, CDR2 SNEGSKA (reference sequence). CDR3 loop: CSARDSRTVSDTQYF. DNA for the CDR3: TGCAGTGCTAGAGATTCGAGGACAGTATCAGATACGCAGTATTTT.